This TCR beta chain is from a study of T cell changes during pregnancy in multiple sclerosis. The length of the CDR3 is 18 residues. Germline lookup yields CDR1 LNHDA and CDR2 SQIVND (reference sequence). The ends lost 0 bases at V and 3 bases at J; junction bases unmatched: 13. The data were produced by immunoSEQ multiplex PCR, yet TCRdb's version contains in-frame clones alone and is incomplete. The repertoire includes some 67,000 clones, under 95% of them detected once, and almost 1.5% sits in the top ten. The chain couples TRBV19 to TRBJ1-2, with TRBD1 identical over 7 bases. Source: peripheral blood, taken after pregnancy. The receptor was derived from a female donor with multiple sclerosis, enrolled in a pregnancy study. The CDR3 DNA reads TGTGCCAGTAGTATAGACCCTGGAGGACAGGATGGGGACTATGGCTACACCTTC. This translates into CASSIDPGGQDGDYGYTF. The full variable domain, with the rest looked up from reference TRBV19 and TRBJ1-2, is DGGITQSPKYLFRKEGQNVTLSCEQNLNHDAMYWYRQDPGQGLRLIYYSQIVNDFQKGDIAEGYSVSREKKESFPLTVTSAQKNPTAFYLCASSIDPGGQDGDYGYTFGSGTRLTVV.